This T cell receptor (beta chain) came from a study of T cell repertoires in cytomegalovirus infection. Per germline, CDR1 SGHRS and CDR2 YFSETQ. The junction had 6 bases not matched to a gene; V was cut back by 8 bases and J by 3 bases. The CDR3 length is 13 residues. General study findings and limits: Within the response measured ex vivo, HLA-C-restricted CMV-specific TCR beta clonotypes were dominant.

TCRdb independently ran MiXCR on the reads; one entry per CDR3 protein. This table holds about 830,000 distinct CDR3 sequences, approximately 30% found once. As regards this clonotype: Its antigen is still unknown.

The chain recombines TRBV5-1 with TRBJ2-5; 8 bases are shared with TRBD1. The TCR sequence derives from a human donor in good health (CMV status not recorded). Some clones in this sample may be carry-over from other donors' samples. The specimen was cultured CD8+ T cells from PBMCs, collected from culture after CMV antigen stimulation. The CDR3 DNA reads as TGCGCCAGGACAGGGGTTCGGGAAGAGACCCAGTACTTC. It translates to CARTGVREETQYF.